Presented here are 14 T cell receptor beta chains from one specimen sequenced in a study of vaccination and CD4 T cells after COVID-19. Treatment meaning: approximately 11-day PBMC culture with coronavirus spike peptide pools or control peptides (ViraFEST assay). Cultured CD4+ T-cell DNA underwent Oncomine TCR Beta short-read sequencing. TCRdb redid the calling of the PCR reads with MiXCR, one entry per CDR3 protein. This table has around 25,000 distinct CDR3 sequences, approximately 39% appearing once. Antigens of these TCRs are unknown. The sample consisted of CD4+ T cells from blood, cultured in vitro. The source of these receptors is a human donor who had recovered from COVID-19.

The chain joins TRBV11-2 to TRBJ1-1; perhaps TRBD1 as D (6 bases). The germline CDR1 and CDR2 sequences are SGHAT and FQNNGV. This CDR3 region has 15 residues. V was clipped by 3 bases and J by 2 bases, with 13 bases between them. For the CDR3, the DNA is TGTGCCAGCAGCTTCACCGGGACACTTAACACTGAAGCTTTCTTT. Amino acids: CASSFTGTLNTEAFF.

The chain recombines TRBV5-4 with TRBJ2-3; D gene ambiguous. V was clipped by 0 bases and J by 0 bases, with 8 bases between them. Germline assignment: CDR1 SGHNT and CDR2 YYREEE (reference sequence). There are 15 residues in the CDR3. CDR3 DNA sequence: TGTGCCAGCAGCTTGGCCAGATTTAGCACAGATACGCAGTATTTT. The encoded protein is CASSLARFSTDTQYF.

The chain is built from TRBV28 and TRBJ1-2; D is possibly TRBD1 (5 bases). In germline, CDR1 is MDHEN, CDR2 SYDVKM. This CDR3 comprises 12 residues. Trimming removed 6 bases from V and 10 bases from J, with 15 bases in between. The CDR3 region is CASSLDITAYTF. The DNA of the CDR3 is TGTGCCAGCAGCCTGGACATTACCGCCTACACCTTC.

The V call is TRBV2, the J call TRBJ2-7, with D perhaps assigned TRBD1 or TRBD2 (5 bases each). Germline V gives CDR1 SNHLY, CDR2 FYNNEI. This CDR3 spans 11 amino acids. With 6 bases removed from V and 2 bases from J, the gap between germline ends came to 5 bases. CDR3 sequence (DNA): TGTGCCAGCAGGGGGGCCTACGAGCAGTACTTC. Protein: CASRGAYEQYF. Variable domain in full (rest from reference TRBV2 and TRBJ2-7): EPEVTQTPSHQVTQMGQEVILRCVPISNHLYFYWYRQILGQKVEFLVSFYNNEISEKSEIFDDQFSVERPDGSNFTLKIRSTKLEDSAMYFCASRGAYEQYFGPGTRLTVT.

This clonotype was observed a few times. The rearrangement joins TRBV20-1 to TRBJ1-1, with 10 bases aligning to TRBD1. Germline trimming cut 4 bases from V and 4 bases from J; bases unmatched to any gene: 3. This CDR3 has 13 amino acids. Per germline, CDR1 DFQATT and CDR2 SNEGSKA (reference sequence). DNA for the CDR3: TGCAGTGCTATTCGGGACAGGGGCACTGAAGCTTTCTTT. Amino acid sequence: CSAIRDRGTEAFF.

CDR3 nucleotides: TGTGCCAGCAGTGAATCGGGACAGGGATATGGCTACACCTTC. Translation: CASSESGQGYGYTF. The chain has TRBV2 and TRBJ1-2; 9 positions agree with TRBD1. CDR3 length: 14 amino acids. Germline CDR1 reads SNHLY; CDR2 reads FYNNEI. V shed 2 bases, J shed 5 bases, and the junction held 3 bases outside the gene matches.

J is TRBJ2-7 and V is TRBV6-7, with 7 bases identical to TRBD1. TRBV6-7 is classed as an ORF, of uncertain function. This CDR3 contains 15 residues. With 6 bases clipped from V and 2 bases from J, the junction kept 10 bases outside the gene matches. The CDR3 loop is CASSTGQPFAYEQYF. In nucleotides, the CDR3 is TGTGCCAGCAGCACGGGACAGCCCTTCGCCTACGAGCAGTACTTC.

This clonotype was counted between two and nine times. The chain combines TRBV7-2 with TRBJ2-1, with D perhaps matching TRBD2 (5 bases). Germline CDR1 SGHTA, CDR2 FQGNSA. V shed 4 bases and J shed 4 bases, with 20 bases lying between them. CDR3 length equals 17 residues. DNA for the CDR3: TGTGCCAGCAGCTCGGGTCCCCTGGGAGTGTATTACAATGAGCAGTTCTTC. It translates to CASSSGPLGVYYNEQFF.

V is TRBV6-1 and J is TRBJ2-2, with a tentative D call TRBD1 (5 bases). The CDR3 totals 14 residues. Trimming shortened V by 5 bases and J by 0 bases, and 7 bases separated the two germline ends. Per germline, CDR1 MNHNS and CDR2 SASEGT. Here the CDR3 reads CASSRQSNTGELFF. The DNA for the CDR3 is TGTGCCAGCAGTCGACAGTCGAACACCGGGGAGCTGTTTTTT.

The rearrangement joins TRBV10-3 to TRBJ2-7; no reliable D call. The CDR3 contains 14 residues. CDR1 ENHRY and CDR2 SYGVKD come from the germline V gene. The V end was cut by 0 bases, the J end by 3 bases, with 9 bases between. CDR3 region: CAISESFGSYEQYF. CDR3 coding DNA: TGTGCCATCAGTGAGTCGTTCGGCAGCTACGAGCAGTACTTC.

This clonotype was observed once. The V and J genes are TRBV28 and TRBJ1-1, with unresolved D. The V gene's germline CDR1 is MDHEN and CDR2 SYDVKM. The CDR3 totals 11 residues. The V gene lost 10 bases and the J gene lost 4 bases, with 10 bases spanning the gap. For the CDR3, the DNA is TGTGCCACCTGGAGGGCCACTGAAGCTTTCTTT. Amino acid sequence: CATWRATEAFF.

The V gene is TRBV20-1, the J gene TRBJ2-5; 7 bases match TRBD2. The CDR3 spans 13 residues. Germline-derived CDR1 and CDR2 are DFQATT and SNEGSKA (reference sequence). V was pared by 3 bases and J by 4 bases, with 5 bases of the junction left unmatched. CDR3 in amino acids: CSASQGLRETQYF. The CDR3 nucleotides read TGCAGTGCTAGCCAGGGACTACGAGAGACCCAGTACTTC.

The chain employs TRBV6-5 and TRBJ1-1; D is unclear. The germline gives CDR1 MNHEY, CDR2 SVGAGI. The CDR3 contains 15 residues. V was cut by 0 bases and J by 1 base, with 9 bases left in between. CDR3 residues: CASSYSRSGNTEAFF. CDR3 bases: TGTGCCAGCAGTTACTCGAGGTCTGGGAACACTGAAGCTTTCTTT.

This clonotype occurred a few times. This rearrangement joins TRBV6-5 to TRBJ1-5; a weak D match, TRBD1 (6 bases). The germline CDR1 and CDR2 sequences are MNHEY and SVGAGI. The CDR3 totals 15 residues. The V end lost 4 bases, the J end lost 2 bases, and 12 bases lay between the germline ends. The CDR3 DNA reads TGTGCCAGCAGTTTTCTACAGGGAGGCAATCAGCCCCAGCATTTT. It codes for CASSFLQGGNQPQHF.